These T cell receptor beta chains were read from a single sample in a study of T cells in Graves' hyperthyroidism and ophthalmopathy. TCRdb reprocessed the multiplex PCR reads with MiXCR, giving one entry per CDR3 protein. The sample includes roughly 500,000 distinct CDR3 sequences, around 46% of them seen just once. Sequences were obtained from peripheral blood or thyroid tissue (not recorded which). The receptors were sampled from an adult woman with Graves' disease, either hyperthyroidism or ophthalmopathy (not recorded which). Both conserved end residues are part of each CDR3. The D gene is left open where the match is weak. A clone size is listed for some rows: how often the clone was seen (once, few, many), or a class if it is expanded.

size,J,D,V,CDR3,DNA
NA,TRBJ1-3,NA,TRBV29-1,CSAGWNTIYF,TGCAGCGCAGGGTGGAACACCATATATTTT
NA,TRBJ1-5,TRBD1,TRBV29-1,CSVGGQGYNQPQHF,TGCAGCGTTGGGGGACAGGGATACAATCAGCCCCAGCATTTT
many,TRBJ1-5,NA,TRBV7-2,CASSLDRPGYQPQHF,TGTGCCAGCAGCTTAGATCGGCCGGGCTATCAGCCCCAGCATTTT
once,TRBJ1-4,TRBD1,TRBV2,CASEDRKDEKLFF,TGTGCCAGCGAGGACAGGAAAGATGAAAAACTGTTTTTT
many,TRBJ1-2,NA,TRBV11-2,CASSPTQTSYGYTF,TGTGCCAGCAGCCCCACGCAGACTTCCTATGGCTACACCTTC
few,TRBJ1-2,NA,TRBV2,CASSFRGGMGYTF,TGTGCCAGCAGCTTCAGGGGTGGTATGGGCTACACCTTC
NA,TRBJ2-7,TRBD2,TRBV10-3,CAIGSGGPDEQYF,TGTGCCATCGGGTCGGGAGGGCCCGACGAGCAGTACTTC
few,TRBJ1-2,NA,TRBV29-1,CSFGQSYGYTF,TGCAGCTTTGGGCAGAGCTATGGCTACACCTTC
NA,TRBJ2-7,TRBD1,TRBV20-1,CSARGQVPREQYF,TGCAGTGCTAGGGGACAGGTGCCCAGGGAGCAGTACTTC
NA,TRBJ2-2,NA,TRBV20-1,CSVRGIVELFF,TGCAGTGTGAGGGGGATCGTGGAGCTGTTTTTT
NA,TRBJ1-5,NA,TRBV12-3/TRBV12-4,CASSPKTVAQPQHF,TGTGCCAGCAGTCCGAAGACAGTTGCGCAGCCCCAGCATTTT
many,TRBJ1-5,NA,TRBV4-1,CASSHRGRGDQPQHF,TGCGCCAGCAGCCACAGAGGCAGGGGAGATCAGCCCCAGCATTTT
NA,TRBJ1-3,TRBD1,TRBV5-1,CASSLGTGPGMNTIYF,TGCGCCAGCAGCTTGGGGACAGGGCCCGGCATGAACACCATATATTTT
many,TRBJ1-2,NA,TRBV5-1,CASSELGPNYGYTF,TGCGCCAGCAGCGAACTGGGGCCCAACTATGGCTACACCTTC
NA,TRBJ2-5,NA,TRBV9,CASSGSRDGSYETQYF,TGTGCCAGCAGCGGATCCCGGGACGGGTCCTACGAGACCCAGTACTTC
many,TRBJ1-5,NA,TRBV6-1,CASSEDGGGNQPQHF,TGTGCCAGCAGTGAAGATGGAGGCGGCAATCAGCCCCAGCATTTT
NA,TRBJ1-4,NA,TRBV20-1,CSARGSGWNEKLFF,TGCAGTGCTAGAGGGTCAGGGTGGAATGAAAAACTGTTTTTT
NA,TRBJ1-1,NA,TRBV7-9,CASSRGDSTEAFF,TGTGCCAGCAGCCGGGGTGATAGCACTGAAGCTTTCTTT
NA,TRBJ2-7,TRBD2,TRBV19,CASASGGQETYEQYF,TGTGCCAGCGCGAGCGGGGGCCAGGAGACCTACGAGCAGTACTTC
many,TRBJ1-1,NA,TRBV3-1,CASSQGDSLNTEAFF,TGTGCCAGCAGCCAAGGCGACAGTTTGAACACTGAAGCTTTCTTT
NA,TRBJ1-1,TRBD1,TRBV7-8,CASSLGGQGRGAFF,TGTGCCAGCAGCTTAGGAGGACAGGGACGAGGAGCTTTCTTT
NA,TRBJ1-4,TRBD1,TRBV5-1,CASHGTGENSEKLFF,TGCGCCAGCCACGGGACAGGGGAAAATAGTGAAAAACTGTTTTTT
NA,TRBJ1-2,NA,TRBV20-1,CSASFPGDGYTF,TGCAGTGCTAGTTTCCCGGGTGATGGCTACACCTTC
NA,TRBJ1-1,NA,TRBV25-1,CASSEPPRTEAFF,TGTGCCAGCAGTGAACCTCCTAGAACTGAAGCTTTCTTT
many,TRBJ1-6,NA,TRBV7-9,CASSLEEAAVSPLHF,TGTGCCAGCAGCCTTGAAGAGGCGGCTGTTTCACCCCTCCACTTT
few,TRBJ1-2,NA,TRBV6-5,CAISDPGNYGYTF,TGTGCCATCAGTGACCCCGGGAACTATGGCTACACCTTC
NA,TRBJ2-6,TRBD1,TRBV15,CATGGSRVHDRAGANVLTF,TGTGCCACCGGCGGGTCCCGGGTACACGACAGGGCTGGGGCCAACGTCCTGACTTTC
NA,TRBJ2-5,NA,TRBV7-8,CASSSGHQGETQYF,TGTGCCAGCAGCTCGGGACACCAGGGAGAGACCCAGTACTTC
NA,TRBJ2-2,TRBD2,TRBV2,CASSARLATNTGELFF,TGTGCCAGCAGTGCCCGACTAGCGACGAACACCGGGGAGCTGTTTTTT
many,TRBJ2-5,NA,TRBV20-1,CSARDRRGETQYF,TGCAGTGCTAGAGATCGACGCGGAGAGACCCAGTACTTC
NA,TRBJ1-4,NA,TRBV10-3,CAISEASEENEKLFF,TGTGCCATCAGTGAGGCCTCCGAGGAGAATGAAAAACTGTTTTTT
many,TRBJ1-5,NA,TRBV6-1,CASSERAVDSNQPQHF,TGTGCCAGCAGTGAACGGGCGGTGGATAGCAATCAGCCCCAGCATTTT
NA,TRBJ1-5,NA,TRBV15,CAASSEAGRLNQPQHF,TGTGCCGCCAGCAGTGAAGCGGGGAGACTCAATCAGCCCCAGCATTTT
once,TRBJ1-3,NA,TRBV2,CAQKGPSDGNTIYF,TGTGCCCAGAAGGGACCGAGTGATGGAAACACCATATATTTT
many,TRBJ2-7,TRBD2,TRBV20-1,CSARDQEASGDVYEQYF,TGCAGTGCTAGAGATCAGGAGGCTAGCGGGGACGTCTACGAGCAGTACTTC
many,TRBJ2-2,NA,TRBV2,CASSERYTGELFF,TGTGCCAGCAGTGAGCGGTACACCGGGGAGCTGTTTTTT
NA,TRBJ1-5,NA,TRBV4-3,CASSQVSEETQHF,TGCGCCAGCAGCCAAGTCTCAGAAGAGACCCAGCATTTT
many,TRBJ1-1,NA,TRBV19,CASSISGGGSAEAFF,TGTGCCAGTAGTATTTCCGGGGGGGGAAGCGCTGAAGCTTTCTTT
many,TRBJ1-1,TRBD1,TRBV27,CASSVYRGNTEAFF,TGTGCCAGCAGTGTGTACAGGGGGAACACTGAAGCTTTCTTT
NA,TRBJ1-2,TRBD1,TRBV24-1,CATSADRGLGYTF,TGTGCCACCAGCGCGGACAGGGGACTTGGCTACACCTTC
NA,TRBJ1-4,NA,TRBV27,CASITGTTNEKLFF,TGTGCCAGCATCACAGGTACAACTAATGAAAAACTGTTTTTT
many,TRBJ1-5,NA,TRBV13,CASSRGPSNQPQHF,TGTGCCAGCAGCAGGGGACCTAGCAATCAGCCCCAGCATTTT
NA,TRBJ2-7,TRBD2,TRBV28,CASFAGGGYEQYF,TGTGCCAGCTTCGCGGGAGGGGGGTACGAGCAGTACTTC
NA,TRBJ1-3,NA,TRBV7-2,CASSPLTAGNTIYF,TGTGCCAGCAGCCCACTAACTGCGGGAAACACCATATATTTT